The 27 T cell receptor beta chains given below trace back to one sample, sequenced in a study of regulatory T cells in long-lasting Graves disease. To make TCR beta libraries, researchers used iRepertoire HTBI primers and Arm-PCR of CDR3 regions. TCRdb reanalysed the multiplex PCR reads using MiXCR and keeps one entry per CDR3 protein. The data show hundreds of thousands of distinct CDR3 sequences, approximately 15% seen once. The time point here: newly diagnosed GD, antithyroid drugs for less than 3 months. From RNA extracted from PBMCs, the TCR library was made. These data were also reused for a study on T cells in Graves' hyperthyroidism and ophthalmopathy.

The sample was peripheral blood mononuclear cells (PBMCs), taken at new diagnosis, from a patient treated with antithyroid drugs. These receptors were taken from a woman aged 30 to 39 with Graves disease.

J is TRBJ2-1 and V is TRBV5-1; a weak D match, TRBD1 (5 bases). Germline values: CDR1 SGHRS, CDR2 YFSETQ. The CDR3 has 16 amino acids. V lost 0 bases to trimming and J lost 8 bases, with 18 bases between them. The CDR3 coding sequence is TGCGCCAGCAGCTTGGGCAGGGCTGGGAAAGTGGATGAGCAGTTCTTC. Its translation is CASSLGRAGKVDEQFF.

This clonotype appeared many times. The chain uses TRBV12-3 or TRBV12-4 and TRBJ1-1; D is ambiguous. The CDR3 runs 13 residues. Deletions cut 3 bases from V and 1 base from J, with 6 bases between. The CDR3 sequence: CASSFTANTEAFF. The CDR3 DNA follows: TGTGCCAGCAGTTTTACAGCGAACACTGAAGCTTTCTTT.

This clonotype has a count of ten or more. The rearrangement links TRBV6-1 to TRBJ2-7; TRBD2 agrees at 9 bases. This CDR3 region has 16 residues. CDR1 is MNHNS, CDR2 SASEGT, per germline. V lost 6 bases, J lost 4 bases, and 13 bases stayed unmatched. The CDR3 reads CASRLGTSSTAYEQYF. CDR3 nucleotide sequence: TGTGCCAGCAGACTCGGGACTAGCTCTACCGCATACGAGCAGTACTTC.

This clonotype was observed a few times. The CDR3 DNA follows: TGCGCCAGCGGCTGGGACGGATCCTACGAGCAGTACTTC. As protein: CASGWDGSYEQYF. The rearrangement links TRBV5-1 to TRBJ2-7; D assignment may be TRBD1 or TRBD2 (5 bases each). V was cut by 7 bases and J by 1 base, with 12 bases left in between. The CDR3 loop spans 13 amino acids. CDR1 and CDR2 (germline): SGHRS, YFSETQ. Variable domain in full (rest from reference TRBV5-1 and TRBJ2-7): KAGVTQTPRYLIKTRGQQVTLSCSPISGHRSVSWYQQTPGQGLQFLFEYFSETQRNKGNFPGRFSGRQFSNSRSEMNVSTLELGDSALYLCASGWDGSYEQYFGPGTRLTVT.

A few counts support this clonotype. The chain uses TRBV19 and TRBJ2-1; no clear D. The V and J ends lost 7 bases and 5 bases respectively, with 18 bases between them. Germline V gene data show CDR1 as LNHDA and CDR2 as SQIVND (reference sequence). The CDR3 has 15 residues. As DNA, the CDR3 is TGTGCCAGTACCTTGTCGCCCAGGTCCCACAATGAGCAGTTCTTC. Amino acid sequence: CASTLSPRSHNEQFF.

This clonotype came up many times. The chain links TRBV27 to TRBJ2-1; 10 bases match TRBD2. The CDR3 runs 15 residues. The J segment lost 8 bases and the V segment lost 6 bases, leaving 10 bases of the junction unmatched. CDR1 is MNHEY and CDR2 is SMNVEV in the germline V gene (reference sequence). CDR3 in DNA: TGTGCCAGCAGGGGCACCAGCGGGAGGGCCTATGAGCAGTTCTTC. Its translation: CASRGTSGRAYEQFF.

This clonotype was observed at least ten times. The chain links TRBV11-1 to TRBJ2-7; 7 nucleotides line up with TRBD1. CDR1 is SGHAT, CDR2 FQDESV, per germline (reference sequence). V was clipped by 4 bases and J by 4 bases; unmatched bases: 7. This CDR3 spans 14 amino acids. DNA for the CDR3: TGTGCCAGCAGCTCGCCTGGACAGGTTTACGAGCAGTACTTC. This gives the protein CASSSPGQVYEQYF.

This clonotype turned up a few times. The CDR3 loop reads CASSFLRPHSYNEQFF. CDR3 DNA sequence: TGTGCCAGCAGTTTCTTACGACCTCACTCCTACAATGAGCAGTTCTTC. The rearrangement links TRBV28 to TRBJ2-1; D call uncertain. Deletions cut 3 bases from V and 0 bases from J, with 12 bases between. Germline CDR1 and CDR2: MDHEN and SYDVKM. The CDR3 extends over 16 amino acids.

This clonotype showed up just a few times. The CDR3 bases are TGCAGCGTTGCGGCTACGCGGCGCGGCATTCAGTACTTC. Amino acids: CSVAATRRGIQYF. The chain couples TRBV29-1 to TRBJ2-4; D gene ambiguous. Germline loops: CDR1 SQVTM, CDR2 ANQGSEA. Trimming removed 4 bases from V and 9 bases from J, with 16 bases in between. The CDR3 is made up of 13 amino acids.

This rearrangement joins TRBV6-2 or TRBV6-3 to TRBJ2-3; 8 positions match TRBD2. V was pared by 0 bases and J by 7 bases, with 12 bases of the junction left unmatched. CDR1 is MNHEY, CDR2 SVGEGT, per germline. The CDR3 length is 17 residues. The CDR3 bases are TGTGCCAGCAGTTACTCGAGGCAGGCGAGCGGGGGATATACGCAGTATTTT. Its protein is CASSYSRQASGGYTQYF.

V gene TRBV7-9 combines with J gene TRBJ1-4, with 10 nucleotides matching TRBD1. CDR1 and CDR2 (germline): SEHNR, FQNEAQ (reference sequence). CDR3 length equals 14 residues. V was clipped by 6 bases and J by 8 bases; unmatched bases: 6. The CDR3 region has the DNA TGTGCCAGCAGTCGGGACAGGGGATACGAAAAACTGTTTTTT. Encoded protein: CASSRDRGYEKLFF.

This clonotype was picked up a small number of times. J is TRBJ2-1 and V is TRBV11-2; 10 bases line up with TRBD2. The CDR3 runs 15 residues. Germline values: CDR1 SGHAT, CDR2 FQNNGV. The ends lost 4 bases at V and 6 bases at J; junction bases unmatched: 6. This chain's CDR3 is CASSSSSGSFNEQFF. The CDR3 DNA follows: TGTGCCAGCAGCTCATCTAGCGGGAGTTTCAATGAGCAGTTCTTC.

This clonotype has ten or more counts. The V gene is TRBV28, the J gene TRBJ2-4; possibly TRBD1 or TRBD2 for D (5 bases each). This CDR3 is 14 amino acids long. Germline V gives CDR1 MDHEN, CDR2 SYDVKM. V shed 7 bases and J shed 5 bases, with 15 bases lying between them. The CDR3 bases are TGTGCCAGCATTTCCCGGAAGGGACAAAACATTCAGTACTTC. As protein: CASISRKGQNIQYF. Looking up the rest from reference TRBV28 and TRBJ2-4 gives the full variable domain: DVKVTQSSRYLVKRTGEKVFLECVQDMDHENMFWYRQDPGLGLRLIYFSYDVKMKEKGDIPEGYSVSREKKERFSLILESASTNQTSMYLCASISRKGQNIQYFGAGTRLSVL.

Ten or more counts support this clonotype. The V call is TRBV18, the J call TRBJ1-1, with a possible D match to TRBD1 (5 bases). Germline lookup yields CDR1 KGHSH and CDR2 LQKENI. Trimming removed 4 bases from V and 6 bases from J, with 15 bases in between. The CDR3 is 14 residues long. The CDR3 reads CASSRSGLMAEAFF. The CDR3 DNA sequence: TGTGCCAGCTCACGATCGGGGCTCATGGCTGAAGCTTTCTTT.

This clonotype was detected many times. V and J are TRBV6-5 and TRBJ2-1; the D call may be TRBD1 or TRBD2 (6 bases each). The CDR3 has 14 amino acids. Germline CDR1 reads MNHEY; CDR2 reads SVGAGI. Trimming took 2 bases from V and 5 from J, leaving 10 bases between them. CDR3 sequence (DNA): TGTGCCAGCAGTTACAGGGGGGCTAACAATGAGCAGTTCTTC. As protein: CASSYRGANNEQFF.

Concerning this clonotype: This may be a read error, as it is one base from a much larger clone. The chain couples TRBV6-5 to TRBJ2-7; TRBD2 agrees at 8 bases. Germline assignment: CDR1 MNHEY and CDR2 SVGAGI. The CDR3 contains 16 residues. Here the CDR3 reads CASSYSRRSGIYVQYF. The CDR3 coding sequence is TGTGCCAGCAGTTACTCGAGGCGTAGCGGGATCTACGTGCAGTACTTC.

This clonotype appeared many times. This chain uses TRBV27 with TRBJ1-6; the D is unclear. Trimming pared 4 bases from V and 9 bases from J, leaving 10 bases between. There are 13 residues in the CDR3. Germline lookup yields CDR1 MNHEY and CDR2 SMNVEV (reference sequence). The CDR3 nucleotides read TGTGCCAGCAGTTCATTTTTGGTTTCACCCCTCCACTTT. This translates into CASSSFLVSPLHF.

This clonotype occurred many times. The chain couples TRBV10-1 to TRBJ2-7, with 9 nucleotides matching TRBD1. Losses at the gene ends were 5 bases for V and 4 bases for J; bases not matched to a gene: 6. The CDR3 has 14 residues. Germline CDR1 is WNHNN and CDR2 is SYGVQD (reference sequence). The CDR3: CASSMGQGPYEQYF. CDR3 nucleotide sequence: TGCGCCAGCAGTATGGGACAGGGCCCATACGAGCAGTACTTC.

This clonotype has just one count. The CDR3 ends on some other residue instead of the conserved phenylalanine or tryptophan, so this is likely a read error. This chain uses TRBV6-1 with TRBJ2-7, with 12 bases that match TRBD2. Trimming removed 6 bases from V and 1 base from J; junction bases left unmatched: 4. Germline V gives CDR1 MNHNS, CDR2 SASEGT. The length of the CDR3 is 15 residues. The CDR3 DNA reads TGTGCCAGCAGCGGGACTAGCGGGCCGTCCTACGAGCAGTACCTC. This encodes CASSGTSGPSYEQYL.

This sequence joins TRBV4-1 and TRBJ2-6, with 10 bases fitting TRBD1. Germline assignment: CDR1 MGHRA and CDR2 YSYEKL. The CDR3 contains 19 residues. Trimming took 1 base from V and 3 from J; bases not matched to a gene: 9. CDR3 DNA sequence: TGCGCCAGCAGCCAAGGGGACAGGGGTTTTTTGTTTGGGGCCAACGTCCTGACTTTC. Its translation is CASSQGDRGFLFGANVLTF.

This clonotype was seen a handful of times. The V and J genes are TRBV12-3 or TRBV12-4 and TRBJ2-1; possible D gene TRBD2, 7 bases. V lost 6 bases, J lost 10 bases, and 16 bases lay in between. This CDR3 spans 13 amino acids. The CDR3 reads CASRRGGETEQFF. The CDR3, as DNA: TGTGCCAGCAGGAGGGGGGGAGAGACGGAGCAGTTCTTC.

This clonotype was seen more than once but under ten times. The chain employs TRBV28 and TRBJ2-6; D unclear. The V end lost 6 bases, the J end lost 4 bases, and 13 bases lay between the germline ends. CDR3 length: 15 amino acids. The V gene's germline CDR1 is MDHEN and CDR2 SYDVKM. Written as DNA, the CDR3 is TGTGCCAGCAGGACCCCCCAGGCCGGGGCCAACGTCCTGACTTTC. This encodes CASRTPQAGANVLTF.

The chain links TRBV20-1 to TRBJ2-3; D uncertain. Germline loops: CDR1 DFQATT, CDR2 SNEGSKA (reference sequence). The V end was cut by 6 bases, the J end by 2 bases, with 18 bases between. This CDR3 is built from 15 residues. The DNA of the CDR3 is TGCAGTGCGCCGTCCAAAGTGAGTTCCACAGATACGCAGTATTTT. Encoded protein: CSAPSKVSSTDTQYF.

This clonotype was picked up a small number of times. V usage is TRBV19 and J usage is TRBJ1-5, with D unclear. The CDR3 loop spans 15 amino acids. V was clipped by 6 bases and J by 4 bases, with 16 bases between them. Per the germline V gene, CDR1 is LNHDA and CDR2 is SQIVND (reference sequence). This CDR3 is CASRGEGWRNQPQHF. The CDR3, as DNA: TGTGCCAGTAGGGGTGAAGGCTGGAGAAATCAGCCCCAGCATTTT.

The table lists this clonotype with many counts. V is TRBV7-8 and J is TRBJ2-2; D is perhaps TRBD1 (5 bases). The CDR3 loop spans 13 amino acids. V was cut by 7 bases and J by 2 bases, with 8 bases left in between. The germline V gene encodes CDR1 SGHVS and CDR2 FQNEAQ. In nucleotides, the CDR3 is TGTGCCAGCACAGGACATAACACCGGGGAGCTGTTTTTT. Protein product: CASTGHNTGELFF.

J is TRBJ1-4 and V is TRBV5-8; 7 positions agree with TRBD1. The CDR3 has 14 amino acids. Germline lookup yields CDR1 SGHTS and CDR2 YDEGEE. V trimming: 5 bases; J trimming: 8 bases; junction bases outside the gene matches: 9. DNA for the CDR3: TGTGCCAGCAGATCGACAGGGATGGGCGAAAAACTGTTTTTT. It encodes CASRSTGMGEKLFF. Drawing the rest from reference TRBV5-8 and TRBJ1-4, the complete variable domain is EAGVTQSPTHLIKTRGQQATLRCSPISGHTSVYWYQQALGLGLQFLLWYDEGEERNRGNFPPRFSGRQFPNYSSELNVNALELEDSALYLCASRSTGMGEKLFFGSGTQLSVL.

The chain has TRBV6-2 or TRBV6-3 and TRBJ2-3; 11 bases match TRBD2. The V and J ends lost 6 bases and 8 bases, in that order; junction bases with no gene match: 13. The CDR3 extends over 16 amino acids. Germline V CDR1 and CDR2: MNHEY, SVGEGT. The CDR3 DNA reads as TGTGCCAGCAGAGACCCACTAGCGGGAGTATTCGCTACGCAGTATTTT. Protein: CASRDPLAGVFATQYF.